This T cell receptor (beta chain) is drawn from a study of beta chain features in type 1 diabetes. cDNA synthesis used the whole RNA isolate, giving expressed TCRB sequences. The data were produced by immunoSEQ multiplex PCR, yet TCRdb's version contains in-frame clones alone and is incomplete. This table has under 350,000 clones, 8% appearing once. Every donor had blood drawn once into heparin, around 120 mL on average. Trimming took 4 bases from V and 0 from J, leaving 13 bases between them. The CDR3 length is 15 residues. From germline, CDR1 is SGHDN and CDR2 FVKESK. Ten or more counts support this clone.

The V and J genes are TRBV14 and TRBJ2-7; D uncertain. This TCR was sampled from a woman between 18 and 29 years old in good health. The specimen sequenced was central memory CD4+ T cells from blood. In DNA form, the CDR3 reads TGTGCCAGCAGCCTTAGGGTAGACCCCTCCTACGAGCAGTACTTC. Its translation: CASSLRVDPSYEQYF.